This T cell receptor beta chain was sequenced in a study of vaccination and CD4 T cells after COVID-19. Study context: The convalescents comprised six males and four females, two of them Hispanic. Spike peptides, overlapping and drawn from SARS-CoV-2, HCoV-NL63, HCoV-OC43 and HCoV-229E, were used to stimulate cells. Findings and limits, study-wide: Although the median of SARS-CoV-2-reactive clonotypes rose from around 21 to 38, the change was not significant.

The study sequenced cultured CD4+ T cell DNA using the Oncomine TCR Beta short-read assay. One entry per CDR3 protein, called by TCRdb with MiXCR from the PCR reads. The table lists fewer than 9,500 distinct CDR3 sequences, approximately 51% of them singletons. With respect to this clonotype: Its target is unknown.

The CDR3 consists of 13 residues. The V gene's germline CDR1 is LNHNV and CDR2 YYDKDF (reference sequence). V dropped 0 bases and J dropped 5 bases, with 7 bases sitting between them. The sample's treatment: roughly 10-day PBMC culture with coronavirus spike peptide pools or control peptides (ViraFEST assay). Researchers grew the cells for 10 to 11 days and then pulled out CD4+ T cells by negative selection. Sequenced material: CD4+ T cells from blood, cultured in vitro. V is TRBV15 and J is TRBJ2-5; D gene unclear. The receptor was derived from a human donor who had recovered from COVID-19. The CDR3, as DNA: TGTGCCACCAGCAGAGACACTACCGAGACCCAGTACTTC. It codes for CATSRDTTETQYF.